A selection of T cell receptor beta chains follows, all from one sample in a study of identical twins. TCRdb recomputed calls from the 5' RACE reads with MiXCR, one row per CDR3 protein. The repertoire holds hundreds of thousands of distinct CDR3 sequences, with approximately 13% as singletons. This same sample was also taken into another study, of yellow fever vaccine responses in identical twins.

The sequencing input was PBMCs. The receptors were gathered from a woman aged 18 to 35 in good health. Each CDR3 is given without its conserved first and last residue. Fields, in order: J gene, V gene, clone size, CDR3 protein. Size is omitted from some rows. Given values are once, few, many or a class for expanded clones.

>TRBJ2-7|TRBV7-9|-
ASSIGQGSSYEQY
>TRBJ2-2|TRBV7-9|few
ASSPGAPPGGELF
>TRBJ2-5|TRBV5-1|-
ASSPEREGQETQY
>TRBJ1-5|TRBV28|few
ASSFLAGDQPQH
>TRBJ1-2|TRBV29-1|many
SVQSFYGYT
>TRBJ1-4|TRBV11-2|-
ASSRHSGGNEKLF
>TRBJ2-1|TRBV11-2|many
ASRPGTYNERF
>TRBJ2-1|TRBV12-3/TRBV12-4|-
ASRPLAGENNEQF
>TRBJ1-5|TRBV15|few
ATSMTGGMSNQPQH
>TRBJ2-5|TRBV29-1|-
SVPARGGPGETQY